This TCR beta chain appears in the sequencing data of a study of cytomegalovirus exposure and HLA in healthy donors. PCR involved 60 Vbeta and 13 Jbeta primers. TCRdb's copy holds only in-frame clones and misses some; the assay was immunoSEQ multiplex PCR. The sample contains about 100,000 clones, about 80% of which appear only once. CDR3 length: 15 amino acids. V lost 6 bases, J lost 1 base, and 6 bases stayed unmatched. Germline values: CDR1 MNHEY, CDR2 SVGAGI. The TCR was taken from a man aged 35 to 55 in good health and CMV-seronegative. The rearrangement uses TRBV6-5 and TRBJ1-1; 9 positions match TRBD1. Material: PBMCs. The CDR3 nucleotides are TGTGCCAGCAGAAAAAAACAGGGGGCGAACACTGAAGCTTTCTTT. Protein: CASRKKQGANTEAFF.